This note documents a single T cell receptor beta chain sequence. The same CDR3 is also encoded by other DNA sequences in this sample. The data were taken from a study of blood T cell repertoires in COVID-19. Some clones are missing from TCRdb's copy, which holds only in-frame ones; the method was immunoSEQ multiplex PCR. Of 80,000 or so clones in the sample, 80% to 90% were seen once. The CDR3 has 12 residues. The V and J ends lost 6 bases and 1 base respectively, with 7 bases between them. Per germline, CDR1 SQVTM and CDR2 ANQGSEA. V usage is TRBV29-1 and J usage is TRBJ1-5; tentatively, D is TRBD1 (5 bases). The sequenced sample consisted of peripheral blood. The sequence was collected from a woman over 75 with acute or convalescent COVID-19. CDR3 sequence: CSVGGSNQPQHF. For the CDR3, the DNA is TGCAGCGTGGGGGGGAGCAATCAGCCCCAGCATTTT.